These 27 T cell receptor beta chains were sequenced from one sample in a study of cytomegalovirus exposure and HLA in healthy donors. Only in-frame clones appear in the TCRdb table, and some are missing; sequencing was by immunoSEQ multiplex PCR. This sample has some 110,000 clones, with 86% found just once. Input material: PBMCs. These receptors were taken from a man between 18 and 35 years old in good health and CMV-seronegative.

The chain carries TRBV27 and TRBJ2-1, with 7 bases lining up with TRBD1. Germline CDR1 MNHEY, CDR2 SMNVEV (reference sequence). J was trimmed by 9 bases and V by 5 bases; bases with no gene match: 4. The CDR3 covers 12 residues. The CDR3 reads CASSRQGAEQFF. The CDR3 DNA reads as TGTGCCAGCAGTCGACAGGGAGCTGAGCAGTTCTTC.

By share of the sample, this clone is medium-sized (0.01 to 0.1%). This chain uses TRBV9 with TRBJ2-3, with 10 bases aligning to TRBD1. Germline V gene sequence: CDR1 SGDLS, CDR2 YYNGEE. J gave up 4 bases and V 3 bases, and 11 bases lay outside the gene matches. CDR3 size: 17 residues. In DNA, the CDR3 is TGTGCCAGCAGCGAGGGCGGAGGGACAGGGGTTGCAGATACGCAGTATTTT. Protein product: CASSEGGGTGVADTQYF.

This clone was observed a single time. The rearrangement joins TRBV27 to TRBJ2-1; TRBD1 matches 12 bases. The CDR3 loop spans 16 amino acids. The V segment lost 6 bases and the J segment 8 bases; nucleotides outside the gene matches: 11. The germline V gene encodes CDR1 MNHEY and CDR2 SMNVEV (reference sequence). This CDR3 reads CASSPSGTGGEDEQFF. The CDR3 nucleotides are TGTGCCAGCAGCCCATCCGGGACAGGGGGCGAGGATGAGCAGTTCTTC.

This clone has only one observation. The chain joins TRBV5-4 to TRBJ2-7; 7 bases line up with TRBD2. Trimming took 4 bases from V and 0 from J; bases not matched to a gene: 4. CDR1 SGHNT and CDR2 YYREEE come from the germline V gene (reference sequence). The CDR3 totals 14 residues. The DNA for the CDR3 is TGTGCCAGCAGCGCTAGCGGAAGCTCCTACGAGCAGTACTTC. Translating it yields CASSASGSSYEQYF.

The CDR3, as DNA: TGTGCCAGCAGTGTCTCAGTATCCTACGAGCAGTACTTC. Translated, it gives CASSVSVSYEQYF. V gene TRBV6-1 combines with J gene TRBJ2-7; D not certain. CDR3 length: 13 residues. CDR1 and CDR2 from the germline V gene are MNHNS and SASEGT. V lost 4 bases to trimming and J lost 1 base, with 8 bases between them.

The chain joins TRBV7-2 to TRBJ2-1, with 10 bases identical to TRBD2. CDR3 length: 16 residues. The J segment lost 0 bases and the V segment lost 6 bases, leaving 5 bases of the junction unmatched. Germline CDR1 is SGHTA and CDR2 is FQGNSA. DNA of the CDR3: TGTGCCAGCAGACGGACTAGCGGTCCCTCCTACAATGAGCAGTTCTTC. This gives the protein CASRRTSGPSYNEQFF.

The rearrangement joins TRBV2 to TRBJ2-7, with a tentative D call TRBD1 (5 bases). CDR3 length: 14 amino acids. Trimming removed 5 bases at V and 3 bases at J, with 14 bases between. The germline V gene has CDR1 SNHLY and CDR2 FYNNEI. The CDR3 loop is CASSTIDRGYEQYF. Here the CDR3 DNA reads TGTGCCAGCAGTACCATTGACAGAGGCTACGAGCAGTACTTC.

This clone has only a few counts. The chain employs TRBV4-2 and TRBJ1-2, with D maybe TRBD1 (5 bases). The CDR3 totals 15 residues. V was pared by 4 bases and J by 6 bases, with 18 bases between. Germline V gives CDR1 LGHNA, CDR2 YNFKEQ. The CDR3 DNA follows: TGTGCCAGCAGCCTCGCGGGGAGGCAGGGCCATGGCTACACCTTC. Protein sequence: CASSLAGRQGHGYTF.

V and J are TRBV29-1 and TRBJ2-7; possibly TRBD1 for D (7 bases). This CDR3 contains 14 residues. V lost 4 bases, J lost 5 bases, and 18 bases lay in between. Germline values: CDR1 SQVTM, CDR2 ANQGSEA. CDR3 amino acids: CSVATRGGGHEQYF. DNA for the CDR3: TGCAGCGTTGCTACCCGTGGAGGGGGCCACGAGCAGTACTTC.

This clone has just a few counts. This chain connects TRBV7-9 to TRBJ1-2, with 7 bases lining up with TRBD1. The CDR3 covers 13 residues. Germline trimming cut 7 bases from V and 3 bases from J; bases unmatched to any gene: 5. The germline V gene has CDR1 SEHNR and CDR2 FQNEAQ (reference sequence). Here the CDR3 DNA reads TGTGCCAGCACTGGACAGGTCGACTATGGCTACACCTTC. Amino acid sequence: CASTGQVDYGYTF.

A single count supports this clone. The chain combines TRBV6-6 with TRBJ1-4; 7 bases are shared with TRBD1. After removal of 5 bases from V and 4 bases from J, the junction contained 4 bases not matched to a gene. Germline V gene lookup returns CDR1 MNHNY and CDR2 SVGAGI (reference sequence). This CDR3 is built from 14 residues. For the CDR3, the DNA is TGTGCCAGCAGTCCGGGACAGATTAATGAAAAACTGTTTTTT. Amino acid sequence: CASSPGQINEKLFF.

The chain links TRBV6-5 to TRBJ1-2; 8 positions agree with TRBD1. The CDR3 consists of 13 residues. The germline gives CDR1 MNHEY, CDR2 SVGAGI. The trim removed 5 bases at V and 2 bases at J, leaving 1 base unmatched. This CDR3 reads CASSRQGNYGYTF. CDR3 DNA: TGTGCCAGCAGTCGACAGGGGAACTATGGCTACACCTTC.

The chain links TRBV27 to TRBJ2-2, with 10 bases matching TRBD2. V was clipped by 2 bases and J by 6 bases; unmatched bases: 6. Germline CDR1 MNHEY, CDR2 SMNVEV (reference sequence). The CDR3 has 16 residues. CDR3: CASSLGLAGAAGELFF. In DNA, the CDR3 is TGTGCCAGCAGTTTAGGTCTAGCGGGAGCGGCCGGGGAGCTGTTTTTT.

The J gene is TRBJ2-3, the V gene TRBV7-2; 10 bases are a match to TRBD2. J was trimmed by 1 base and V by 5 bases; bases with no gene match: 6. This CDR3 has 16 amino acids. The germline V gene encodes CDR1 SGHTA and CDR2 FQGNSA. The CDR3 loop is CASSRTSGIGTDTQYF. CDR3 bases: TGTGCCAGCAGCAGAACTAGCGGGATTGGCACAGATACGCAGTATTTT.

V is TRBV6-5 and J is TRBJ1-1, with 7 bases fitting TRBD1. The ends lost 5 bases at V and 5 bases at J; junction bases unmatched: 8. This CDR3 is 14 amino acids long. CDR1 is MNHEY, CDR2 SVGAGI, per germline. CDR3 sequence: CASSTEGAQTEAFF. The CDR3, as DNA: TGTGCCAGCAGTACGGAGGGGGCGCAGACTGAAGCTTTCTTT.

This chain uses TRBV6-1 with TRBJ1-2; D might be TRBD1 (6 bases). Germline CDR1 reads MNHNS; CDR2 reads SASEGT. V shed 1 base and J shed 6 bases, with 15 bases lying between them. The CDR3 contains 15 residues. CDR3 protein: CASSEGTVPFDGYTF. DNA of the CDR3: TGTGCCAGCAGTGAAGGGACAGTTCCCTTTGATGGCTACACCTTC.

The CDR3 nucleotides read TGTGCCATCAGTCAGAGGGACAGGGTGGGTGAAAAACTGTTTTTT. This codes for CAISQRDRVGEKLFF. V is TRBV10-3 and J is TRBJ1-4, with 9 bases matching TRBD1. J was trimmed by 7 bases and V by 5 bases; bases with no gene match: 8. CDR3 length: 15 amino acids. Germline V gene lookup returns CDR1 ENHRY and CDR2 SYGVKD.

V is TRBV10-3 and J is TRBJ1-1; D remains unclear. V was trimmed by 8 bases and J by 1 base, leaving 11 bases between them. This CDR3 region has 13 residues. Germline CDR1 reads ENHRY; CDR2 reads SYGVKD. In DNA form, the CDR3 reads TGTGCCATCTTCGAGGGAGGGAACACTGAAGCTTTCTTT. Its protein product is CAIFEGGNTEAFF.

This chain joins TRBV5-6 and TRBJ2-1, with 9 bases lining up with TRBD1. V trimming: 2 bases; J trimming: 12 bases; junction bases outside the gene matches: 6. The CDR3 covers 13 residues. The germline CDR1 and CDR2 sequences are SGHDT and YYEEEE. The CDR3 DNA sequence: TGTGCCAGCAGCTTCGGGACAGGGTTCGGGCAGTTCTTC. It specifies CASSFGTGFGQFF.

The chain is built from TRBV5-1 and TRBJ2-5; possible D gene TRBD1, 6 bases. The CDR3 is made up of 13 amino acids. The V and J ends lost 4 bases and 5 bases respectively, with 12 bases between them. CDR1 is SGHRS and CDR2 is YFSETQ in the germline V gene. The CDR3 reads CASSQGLEETQYF. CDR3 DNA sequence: TGCGCCAGCAGCCAGGGGTTGGAGGAGACCCAGTACTTC.

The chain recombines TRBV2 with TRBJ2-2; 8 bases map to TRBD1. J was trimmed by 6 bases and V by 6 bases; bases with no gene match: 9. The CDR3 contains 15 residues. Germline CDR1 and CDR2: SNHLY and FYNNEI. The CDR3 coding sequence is TGTGCCAGCAGCGAGGGACAGGTGAATCCCGGGGAGCTGTTTTTT. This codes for CASSEGQVNPGELFF.

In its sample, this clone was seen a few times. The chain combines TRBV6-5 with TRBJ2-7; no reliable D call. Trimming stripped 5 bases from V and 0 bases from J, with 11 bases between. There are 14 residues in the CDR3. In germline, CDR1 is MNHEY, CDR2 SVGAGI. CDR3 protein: CASSQTWNSYEQYF. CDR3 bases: TGTGCCAGCAGTCAGACTTGGAACTCCTACGAGCAGTACTTC.

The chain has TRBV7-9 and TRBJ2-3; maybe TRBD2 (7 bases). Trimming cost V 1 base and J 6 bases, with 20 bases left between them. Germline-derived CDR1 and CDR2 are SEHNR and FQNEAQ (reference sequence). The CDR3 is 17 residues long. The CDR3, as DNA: TGTGCCAGCAGCTTAGAGCAGGGGACTATACATGGGGATACGCAGTATTTT. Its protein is CASSLEQGTIHGDTQYF.

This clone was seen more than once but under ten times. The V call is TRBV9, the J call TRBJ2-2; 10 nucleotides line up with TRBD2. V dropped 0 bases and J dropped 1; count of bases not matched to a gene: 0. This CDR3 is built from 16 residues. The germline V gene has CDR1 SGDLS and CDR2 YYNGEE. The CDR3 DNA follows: TGTGCCAGCAGCGTAGCTAGCGGGGGGAACACCGGGGAGCTGTTTTTT. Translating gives CASSVASGGNTGELFF.

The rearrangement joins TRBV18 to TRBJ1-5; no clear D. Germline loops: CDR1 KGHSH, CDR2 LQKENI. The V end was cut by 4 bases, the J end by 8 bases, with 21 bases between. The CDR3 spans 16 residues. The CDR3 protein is CASSQSAVSAIEPQHF. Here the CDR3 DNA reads TGTGCCAGCTCACAAAGCGCTGTATCAGCCATCGAGCCCCAGCATTTT.

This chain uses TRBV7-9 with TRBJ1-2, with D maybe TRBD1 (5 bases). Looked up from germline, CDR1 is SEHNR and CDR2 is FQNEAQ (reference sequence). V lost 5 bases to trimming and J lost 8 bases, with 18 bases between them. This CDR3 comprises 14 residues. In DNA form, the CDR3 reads TGTGCCAGCAGCCAACCAGGAGGGGCACGGGGCTACACCTTC. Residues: CASSQPGGARGYTF.

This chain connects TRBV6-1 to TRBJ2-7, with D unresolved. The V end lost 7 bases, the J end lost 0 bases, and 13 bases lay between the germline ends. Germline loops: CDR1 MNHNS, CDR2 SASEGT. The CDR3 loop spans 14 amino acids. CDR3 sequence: CASNPPPSSYEQYF. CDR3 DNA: TGTGCCAGCAATCCCCCCCCGAGCTCCTACGAGCAGTACTTC.